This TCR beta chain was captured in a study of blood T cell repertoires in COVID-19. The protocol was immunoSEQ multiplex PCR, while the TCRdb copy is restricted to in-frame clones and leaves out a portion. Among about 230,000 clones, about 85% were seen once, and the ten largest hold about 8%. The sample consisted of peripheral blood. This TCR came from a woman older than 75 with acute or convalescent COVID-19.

CDR3 bases: TGTGCCAGCAGTTGGTACAGTTTTAATTCACCCCTCCACTTT. This codes for CASSWYSFNSPLHF. The V and J genes are TRBV27 and TRBJ1-6; D is unresolved. V shed 4 bases and J shed 6 bases, with 10 bases lying between them. This CDR3 has 14 amino acids. From germline, CDR1 is MNHEY and CDR2 SMNVEV (reference sequence).